This record concerns one T cell receptor beta chain sequence. The data were obtained in a study of blood T cell repertoires in COVID-19. Overall study context: There were acute and convalescent COVID-19 samples, and they came from the United States, Italy and Spain. In each case, the material was cDNA or gDNA derived from T cells, B-cell-depleted T cells, or PBMCs.

Original processing notes: By means of reference gene primer amplification, nucleated cell counts were estimated. Measured with immunoSEQ multiplex PCR; TCRdb has only the in-frame clones, and not every one. V and J calls and clone size come straight from that table; D and trimming were deduced from the DNA. The sample has 75,000 to 100,000 clones; approximately 87% are singletons. The sequenced sample was peripheral blood. This TCR came from a human donor with acute or convalescent COVID-19. The donor label of this sample is uncertain.

The CDR3 nucleotides are TGTGCCAGTAGCTGGGCTCTGGGGAGCGGCACTGAAGCTTTCTTT. The encoded protein is CASSWALGSGTEAFF. The V call is TRBV19, the J call TRBJ1-1; no clear D gene. The germline V gene encodes CDR1 LNHDA and CDR2 SQIVND (reference sequence). Trimming removed 6 bases at V and 4 bases at J, with 18 bases between. The CDR3 has 15 amino acids.